This is a list of T cell receptor beta chains from one sample in a study of regulatory T cells in long-lasting Graves disease. TCRdb itself ran the multiplex PCR reads through MiXCR, one entry per CDR3 protein. The table records 600,000 to 850,000 distinct CDR3 sequences, around 32% of them present only once. Sequenced material: peripheral blood mononuclear cells (PBMCs), taken when the disease was refractory, from a patient treated with antithyroid drugs. The origin of the receptors is a female donor with Graves disease. The CDR3 runs from the conserved cysteine through the conserved F or W.

j_call | v_call | cdr3_aa
TRBJ1-6 | TRBV6-5 | CASSFGGRDNSPLHF
TRBJ1-4 | TRBV7-9 | CASSLGGGDGEKLFF
TRBJ2-7 | TRBV10-2 | CASSEVLIEQYF
TRBJ1-2 | TRBV3-1 | CASSHKTWAGGLGGYTF
TRBJ1-4 | TRBV7-2 | CASSLHRGPNEKLFF
TRBJ2-7 | TRBV5-1 | CASSLWVRKSHEQYF
TRBJ1-4 | TRBV4-2 | CASSQDSGDLNEKLFF
TRBJ2-7 | TRBV10-2 | CASSDQAAGPTVGEQYF
TRBJ1-1 | TRBV11-2 | CASSLRQGRITEAFF
TRBJ1-2 | TRBV27 | CASSLWGQGIGGYTF
TRBJ2-7 | TRBV6-5 | CASSFISGGPSYEQYF
TRBJ1-4 | TRBV30 | CAWSSAIGTGANEKLFF
TRBJ1-2 | TRBV29-1 | CSVSGTGLGGYTF
TRBJ1-6 | TRBV4-2 | CASSQRRGASPLHF
TRBJ2-7 | TRBV7-3 | CASSPTSGGSSYEQYF
TRBJ2-7 | TRBV12-3/TRBV12-4 | CASSLTGHEQYF
TRBJ1-1 | TRBV5-1 | CASSYSAGANTEAFF
TRBJ1-1 | TRBV5-1 | CASSGPTGVNTEAFF
TRBJ1-2 | TRBV20-1 | CSARDPQGTNYGYTF
TRBJ1-1 | TRBV25-1 | CASSPARVSNTEAFF
TRBJ1-2 | TRBV7-3 | CASSFTGTYGYTF
TRBJ1-1 | TRBV6-1 | CASSPTEREAFF
TRBJ2-7 | TRBV6-9 | CASSYMAGGNYEQYF
TRBJ2-1 | TRBV5-1 | CASSFGPYNEQFF
TRBJ1-5 | TRBV20-1 | CSARGTTDSNQPQHF
TRBJ1-1 | TRBV19 | CASSMGTGMNTEAFF
TRBJ1-3 | TRBV28 | CASSLNRPSGNTIYF
TRBJ1-2 | TRBV9 | CASSLTGQASNYGYTF
TRBJ2-3 | TRBV6-2/TRBV6-3 | CASRDLRGGTQYF